This entry describes one T cell receptor (beta chain). Its antigen is not known. The sample belongs to a study of shared clonotypes between healthy human individuals. Study results and caveats: Clonotypes not shared had lower generation probabilities than those common to all four donors.

CD45RO-negative cells were positively selected for CCR7, leaving out terminally differentiated effector memory CD45RA+ cells. Every contributor of samples was a Caucasian grown-up residing in Nashville, Tennessee. Here immunoSEQ multiplex PCR was the method, and the copy in TCRdb shows in-frame clones only, minus some. Of about 680,000 clones listed, around 92% were seen once; the top ten hold approximately 24%. This CDR3 comprises 15 residues. The ends were cut back, 8 bases at V and 4 bases at J, with 18 bases in the middle. Germline V lookup: CDR1 MDHEN, CDR2 SYDVKM. The TCR sequence derives from a man aged 25-45 years in good health. Specimen: naive CD8+ T cells sorted from blood. V and J are TRBV28 and TRBJ1-5, with D unclear. The chain's CDR3 is CASLRRIGGNQPQHF. CDR3 sequence (DNA): TGTGCCAGCCTAAGGAGGATCGGCGGGAATCAGCCCCAGCATTTT.